Presented here are 9 T cell receptor beta chains from one specimen sequenced in a study of Tregs in tolerant kidney transplant recipients. These receptors are not linked to any known antigen. Repertoires were generated with immunoSEQ multiplex PCR, while TCRdb's copy carries only in-frame clones and drops some. The sample shows more than 1,400 clones, approximately 89% of them seen only once. Sequencing was carried out using CD4+ T cells from blood cultured with allogeneic cells. These receptors were obtained from a human donor in good health.

The chain couples TRBV10-1 to TRBJ1-2; D is ambiguous. The CDR3 runs to 17 residues. Trimming shortened V by 4 bases and J by 4 bases, and 22 bases separated the two germline ends. Germline CDR1 and CDR2: WNHNN and SYGVQD (reference sequence). CDR3 residues: CASSVLKGSRKTYGYTF. The CDR3 nucleotides read TGCGCCAGCAGTGTACTAAAAGGATCGCGAAAGACCTATGGCTACACCTTC.

The V and J genes are TRBV9 and TRBJ2-7, with D perhaps matching TRBD1 or TRBD2 (6 bases each). This CDR3 comprises 13 residues. Germline V gene lookup returns CDR1 SGDLS and CDR2 YYNGEE. V was pared by 1 base and J by 6 bases, with 11 bases between. The chain's CDR3 is CASSVSGAGEQYF. CDR3 bases: TGTGCCAGCAGCGTATCGGGGGCCGGCGAGCAGTACTTC.

V and J are TRBV11-3 and TRBJ2-3; D gene uncertain. The CDR3 spans 13 residues. V was trimmed by 5 bases and J by 6 bases, leaving 12 bases between them. CDR1 and CDR2 from the germline V gene are SGHNT and YENEEA. CDR3 residues: CASSVDLGDTQYF. For the CDR3, the DNA is TGTGCCAGCAGCGTGGACCTTGGGGATACGCAGTATTTT.

The chain has TRBV4-2 and TRBJ1-6; the D gene is possibly TRBD1 (6 bases). CDR1 and CDR2 from the germline V gene are LGHNA and YNFKEQ. Trimming took 0 bases from V and 9 from J, leaving 15 bases between them. The CDR3 contains 16 residues. The CDR3 DNA is TGTGCCAGCAGCCAAGAACTAGGGCAGGGGATTTCACCCCTCCACTTT. Encoded protein: CASSQELGQGISPLHF.

V is TRBV18 and J is TRBJ2-6, with D hard to call. The CDR3 extends over 16 amino acids. Germline values: CDR1 KGHSH, CDR2 LQKENI. Trimming removed 3 bases at V and 0 bases at J, with 9 bases between. The CDR3 sequence is CASSPSIASGANVLTF. The CDR3 DNA reads as TGTGCCAGCTCACCTAGCATCGCCTCTGGGGCCAACGTCCTGACTTTC. Drawing the rest from reference TRBV18 and TRBJ2-6, the complete variable domain is NAGVMQNPRHLVRRRGQEARLRCSPMKGHSHVYWYRQLPEEGLKFMVYLQKENIIDESGMPKERFSAEFPKEGPSILRIQQVVRGDSAAYFCASSPSIASGANVLTFGAGSRLTVL.

The V and J genes are TRBV10-3 and TRBJ1-2; a weak D match, TRBD1 (6 bases). CDR1 and CDR2 (germline): ENHRY, SYGVKD. This CDR3 is 16 amino acids long. V lost 3 bases and J lost 6, with 20 bases in between. For the CDR3, the DNA is TGTGCCATCAGTGATCTCCCTGTGGGGGGCGCAGATGGCTACACCTTC. Translated: CAISDLPVGGADGYTF.

The chain couples TRBV19 to TRBJ2-7, with D possibly being TRBD2 (6 bases). Germline loops: CDR1 LNHDA, CDR2 SQIVND (reference sequence). The CDR3 spans 15 residues. Trimming removed 6 bases from V and 2 bases from J, with 17 bases in between. CDR3 protein: CASRGMSGAAYEQYF. The CDR3, as DNA: TGTGCCAGTAGGGGTATGTCGGGAGCGGCCTACGAGCAGTACTTC.

The genes are TRBV7-9 and TRBJ2-6; D gene unclear. The CDR3 has 15 amino acids. Trimming left V 0 bases short and J 0 bases short, with 3 bases between. Germline CDR1 is SEHNR and CDR2 is FQNEAQ (reference sequence). CDR3 in amino acids: CASSLASSGANVLTF. The DNA for the CDR3 is TGTGCCAGCAGCTTAGCTAGCTCTGGGGCCAACGTCCTGACTTTC.

The chain couples TRBV6-5 to TRBJ1-1; 8 positions match TRBD1. CDR1 and CDR2 (germline): MNHEY, SVGAGI. J lost 2 bases, V lost 6 bases, and 5 bases had no gene match. The CDR3 spans 14 residues. The DNA for the CDR3 is TGTGCCAGCAGAGCCGACAGGGGTAACACTGAAGCTTTCTTT. Translation gives CASRADRGNTEAFF.